A single sample gave rise to the 26 T cell receptor beta chains below, sequenced in a study of shared clonotypes between healthy human individuals. Naive CD8 cells lacked CD45RO, underwent positive selection for CCR7 and left out terminally differentiated effector memory CD45RA+ cells. This table comes from immunoSEQ multiplex PCR, and its TCRdb copy is limited to in-frame clones, with some not included. The sample lists hundreds of thousands of clones, around 96% seen once, with 0.11% in the top ten. The sequencing sample was made of naive CD8+ T cells sorted from blood. The receptors stem from a woman aged 25-40 years in good health.

The chain joins TRBV5-6 to TRBJ2-2; D is undetermined. Germline V gene sequence: CDR1 SGHDT, CDR2 YYEEEE. CDR3 size: 12 residues. The V and J ends lost 4 bases and 7 bases respectively, with 8 bases between them. CDR3 residues: CASSRFGGELFF. The DNA for the CDR3 is TGTGCCAGCAGCCGATTTGGCGGGGAGCTGTTTTTT. The full variable domain, with the rest looked up from reference TRBV5-6 and TRBJ2-2, is DAGVTQSPTHLIKTRGQQVTLRCSPKSGHDTVSWYQQALGQGPQFIFQYYEEEERQRGNFPDRFSGHQFPNYSSELNVNALLLGDSALYLCASSRFGGELFFGEGSRLTVL.

V gene TRBV27 combines with J gene TRBJ2-2, with D unclear. The CDR3 is 14 residues long. In germline, CDR1 is MNHEY, CDR2 SMNVEV (reference sequence). Trimming removed 5 bases from V and 4 bases from J, with 11 bases in between. The CDR3: CASSPLPITGELFF. The CDR3 DNA reads TGTGCCAGCAGTCCCCTTCCAATCACCGGGGAGCTGTTTTTT.

The chain couples TRBV9 to TRBJ2-3, with TRBD2 matching 9 bases. The V gene end was trimmed by 1 base and the J gene end by 6 bases; junction bases not matched to a gene: 18. This CDR3 has 19 amino acids. Germline V gene lookup returns CDR1 SGDLS and CDR2 YYNGEE. The CDR3 sequence: CASSVRQGLAGRVTDTQYF. As DNA, the CDR3 is TGTGCCAGCAGCGTAAGACAAGGCCTAGCGGGGAGGGTAACGGATACGCAGTATTTT. Filled out from reference TRBV9 and TRBJ2-3, the complete variable domain reads DSGVTQTPKHLITATGQRVTLRCSPRSGDLSVYWYQQSLDQGLQFLIQYYNGEERAKGNILERFSAQQFPDLHSELNLSSLELGDSALYFCASSVRQGLAGRVTDTQYFGPGTRLTVL.

This clone has just one count. J is TRBJ2-5 and V is TRBV2; 8 nucleotides align to TRBD2. Near its end, the DNA agrees better with TRBJ2-7, so the J call may be wrong. There are 15 residues in the CDR3. Germline loops: CDR1 SNHLY, CDR2 FYNNEI. The chain's CDR3 is CASTKTSASSYEQYF. CDR3 DNA sequence: TGTGCCAGCACCAAGACTAGCGCAAGCTCCTACGAGCAGTACTTC.

The chain couples TRBV4-2 to TRBJ2-3; no reliable D call. Germline V gives CDR1 LGHNA, CDR2 YNFKEQ. Trimming took off 0 bases at V and 2 bases at J, with 9 bases between the two ends. The CDR3 runs 15 residues. The CDR3 coding sequence is TGTGCCAGCAGCCAAGAGGTTCTAGACACAGATACGCAGTATTTT. Translation: CASSQEVLDTDTQYF.

V usage is TRBV7-6 and J usage is TRBJ1-1; D remains ambiguous. The V end was cut by 1 base, the J end by 4 bases, with 10 bases between. This CDR3 contains 14 residues. CDR1 is SGHVS and CDR2 is FNYEAQ in the germline V gene. The CDR3 region has the DNA TGTGCCAGCAGCTTAGGGGAGTTTAGCACTGAAGCTTTCTTT. As protein: CASSLGEFSTEAFF.

This chain joins TRBV7-9 and TRBJ2-1; the D gene is possibly TRBD1 (5 bases). V was cut by 4 bases and J by 9 bases, with 7 bases left in between. This CDR3 has 11 residues. Germline V gene sequence: CDR1 SEHNR, CDR2 FQNEAQ (reference sequence). Here the CDR3 DNA reads TGTGCCAGCAGCTCAGGGCGTGAGCAGTTCTTC. It is translated as CASSSGREQFF.

The J gene is TRBJ2-3, the V gene TRBV11-1; 10 nucleotides agree with TRBD2. V lost 6 bases and J lost 1; bases outside the gene matches: 1. This CDR3 region has 14 residues. From germline, CDR1 is SGHAT and CDR2 FQDESV (reference sequence). CDR3 coding DNA: TGTGCCAGCAGGGGGACTAGCGGCACAGATACGCAGTATTTT. Its protein is CASRGTSGTDTQYF.

This clone occurred once. This sequence joins TRBV7-6 and TRBJ2-1; TRBD2 aligns across 8 bases. This CDR3 has 14 amino acids. Germline V gene lookup returns CDR1 SGHVS and CDR2 FNYEAQ. The V and J ends lost 3 bases and 8 bases, in that order; junction bases with no gene match: 6. The CDR3: CASSLAGGMDEQFF. The CDR3 nucleotides are TGTGCCAGCAGCTTGGCGGGAGGAATGGATGAGCAGTTCTTC.

The chain recombines TRBV13 with TRBJ2-3; D remains ambiguous. Germline V gene lookup returns CDR1 PRHDT and CDR2 FYEKMQ (reference sequence). The V and J ends lost 2 bases and 4 bases respectively, with 7 bases between them. The CDR3 covers 13 residues. The CDR3 region is CASSLSWADTQYF. The CDR3 DNA reads as TGTGCCAGCAGCTTATCTTGGGCAGATACGCAGTATTTT.

V and J are TRBV29-1 and TRBJ1-2; 10 bases fit TRBD1. The CDR3 consists of 13 residues. Unmatched junction bases numbered 7, after V lost 7 bases and J lost 5 bases. Per the germline V gene, CDR1 is SQVTM and CDR2 is ANQGSEA. CDR3 DNA sequence: TGCAGCGCAACGACAGGGGGCGAGTATGGCTACACCTTC. Residues: CSATTGGEYGYTF.

This clone was found once. The CDR3 spells CASSTDRGNTIYF. In nucleotides, the CDR3 is TGTGCCAGCAGCACTGACAGGGGAAACACCATATATTTT. The V gene is TRBV9, the J gene TRBJ1-3, with D tentatively TRBD1 (6 bases). The V gene lost 4 bases and the J gene lost 4 bases, with 9 bases spanning the gap. Germline loops: CDR1 SGDLS, CDR2 YYNGEE. The CDR3 spans 13 residues.

The gene calls are TRBV27 and TRBJ2-7; the match to TRBD2 covers 11 bases. V trimming: 10 bases; J trimming: 1 base; junction bases outside the gene matches: 0. Germline values: CDR1 MNHEY, CDR2 SMNVEV (reference sequence). The CDR3 contains 12 residues. The CDR3 DNA is TGTGCCACTAGCGGGGGGTCCTACGAGCAGTACTTC. Its translation: CATSGGSYEQYF.

This chain uses TRBV28 with TRBJ2-7; D not resolved. The V end was cut by 1 base, the J end by 9 bases, with 13 bases between. Germline-derived CDR1 and CDR2 are MDHEN and SYDVKM. This CDR3 has 13 amino acids. The CDR3 coding sequence is TGTGCCAGCAGTTTATTTGGTGGGGTTCCGCAGTACTTC. It is translated as CASSLFGGVPQYF.

The rearrangement joins TRBV28 to TRBJ2-7; D is undetermined. This CDR3 comprises 13 residues. Germline-derived CDR1 and CDR2 are MDHEN and SYDVKM. V lost 5 bases to trimming and J lost 6 bases, with 14 bases between them. The CDR3 here is CASSILRGAEQYF. In DNA form, the CDR3 reads TGTGCCAGCAGTATACTCCGCGGCGCCGAGCAGTACTTC. Looking up the rest from reference TRBV28 and TRBJ2-7 gives the full variable domain: DVKVTQSSRYLVKRTGEKVFLECVQDMDHENMFWYRQDPGLGLRLIYFSYDVKMKEKGDIPEGYSVSREKKERFSLILESASTNQTSMYLCASSILRGAEQYFGPGTRLTVT.

The chain joins TRBV4-1 to TRBJ1-5; D unclear. This CDR3 spans 15 amino acids. Germline V lookup: CDR1 MGHRA, CDR2 YSYEKL. Trimming pared 1 base from V and 2 bases from J, leaving 9 bases between. CDR3 residues: CASSQAWGGNQPQHF. In nucleotides, the CDR3 is TGCGCCAGCAGCCAAGCTTGGGGAGGCAATCAGCCCCAGCATTTT.

Details on this clone: This CDR3 is also generated by other DNA sequences in the sample. V and J are TRBV7-9 and TRBJ2-3; 7 nucleotides agree with TRBD1. CDR1 SEHNR and CDR2 FQNEAQ come from the germline V gene (reference sequence). The CDR3 loop spans 15 amino acids. V dropped 5 bases and J dropped 3; count of bases not matched to a gene: 8. DNA of the CDR3: TGTGCCAGCAGCCCTAGACAGGGTCCAACAGATACGCAGTATTTT. Translated: CASSPRQGPTDTQYF.

The chain is built from TRBV27 and TRBJ2-7, with unresolved D. The CDR3 has 16 amino acids. V was trimmed by 5 bases and J by 2 bases, leaving 19 bases between them. Germline V gene sequence: CDR1 MNHEY, CDR2 SMNVEV (reference sequence). The CDR3 DNA reads as TGTGCCAGCAGTCCGTTAAGAAACCCCGTCCCCTACGAGCAGTACTTC. Its translation is CASSPLRNPVPYEQYF.

The V and J genes are TRBV7-9 and TRBJ2-3; TRBD1 matches at 10 bases. The CDR3 contains 16 residues. The ends lost 2 bases at V and 3 bases at J; junction bases unmatched: 5. Looked up from germline, CDR1 is SEHNR and CDR2 is FQNEAQ (reference sequence). CDR3 bases: TGTGCCAGCAGCTTAAGGCCGGGACAGGGGACAGATACGCAGTATTTT. Translating it yields CASSLRPGQGTDTQYF.

This chain links TRBV29-1 with TRBJ1-2, with D perhaps matching TRBD1 (5 bases). The CDR3 extends over 14 amino acids. Trimming removed 7 bases at V and 2 bases at J, with 17 bases between. The V gene's germline CDR1 is SQVTM and CDR2 ANQGSEA. In DNA form, the CDR3 reads TGCAGCGCAGAAGGGTCGACAGAAAACTATGGCTACACCTTC. Its translation: CSAEGSTENYGYTF.

The chain joins TRBV5-1 to TRBJ2-3; D is uncertain. Germline V lookup: CDR1 SGHRS, CDR2 YFSETQ. V lost 2 bases to trimming and J lost 3 bases, with 19 bases between them. CDR3 length equals 17 residues. The CDR3 DNA follows: TGCGCCAGCAGCTTAGTTGAGGCGGAGTGGGAAACAGATACGCAGTATTTT. Residues: CASSLVEAEWETDTQYF.

This rearrangement joins TRBV11-2 to TRBJ2-1; 10 positions agree with TRBD2. Germline lookup yields CDR1 SGHAT and CDR2 FQNNGV. This CDR3 is built from 13 residues. V was pared by 6 bases and J by 7 bases, with 3 bases of the junction left unmatched. The CDR3 reads CASRLAGRNEQFF. CDR3 DNA: TGTGCCAGCAGACTAGCGGGACGGAATGAGCAGTTCTTC.

The V and J genes are TRBV5-8 and TRBJ1-4; D perhaps matches TRBD1 (5 bases). The germline V and J ends were trimmed by 4 bases and 14 bases, with 12 bases remaining between them. This CDR3 is built from 11 residues. CDR1 SGHTS and CDR2 YDEGEE come from the germline V gene. The CDR3 DNA sequence: TGTGCCAGCAGCGCCCGGAAGGGGCTGTTTTTT. Amino acids: CASSARKGLFF.

The chain recombines TRBV6-5 with TRBJ1-5, with 7 positions matching TRBD1. CDR1 and CDR2 from the germline V gene are MNHEY and SVGAGI. The J segment lost 7 bases and the V segment lost 5 bases, leaving 8 bases of the junction unmatched. This CDR3 spans 14 amino acids. Written as DNA, the CDR3 is TGTGCCAGCAGTCATCGACAGGGTATACAGCCCCAGCATTTT. This translates into CASSHRQGIQPQHF.

The chain couples TRBV7-6 to TRBJ2-3, with 9 bases identical to TRBD2. Per germline, CDR1 SGHVS and CDR2 FNYEAQ. Trimming removed 1 base from V and 5 bases from J; junction bases left unmatched: 7. This CDR3 has 16 amino acids. This CDR3 reads CASSLGSAGGRDTQYF. The CDR3 DNA follows: TGTGCCAGCAGCTTAGGTTCAGCGGGAGGACGAGATACGCAGTATTTT. Supplemented by reference TRBV7-6 and TRBJ2-3, the full variable domain reads GAGVSQSPRYKVTKRGQDVALRCDPISGHVSLYWYRQALGQGPEFLTYFNYEAQQDKSGLPNDRFSAERPEGSISTLTIQRTEQRDSAMYRCASSLGSAGGRDTQYFGPGTRLTVL.

V and J are TRBV19 and TRBJ2-3, with D possibly being TRBD2 (6 bases). V was cut by 5 bases and J by 2 bases, with 11 bases left in between. The CDR3 has 14 amino acids. The V gene's germline CDR1 is LNHDA and CDR2 SQIVND (reference sequence). The CDR3 DNA follows: TGTGCCAGTAGTCTCGGACTACCCACAGATACGCAGTATTTT. Residues: CASSLGLPTDTQYF.